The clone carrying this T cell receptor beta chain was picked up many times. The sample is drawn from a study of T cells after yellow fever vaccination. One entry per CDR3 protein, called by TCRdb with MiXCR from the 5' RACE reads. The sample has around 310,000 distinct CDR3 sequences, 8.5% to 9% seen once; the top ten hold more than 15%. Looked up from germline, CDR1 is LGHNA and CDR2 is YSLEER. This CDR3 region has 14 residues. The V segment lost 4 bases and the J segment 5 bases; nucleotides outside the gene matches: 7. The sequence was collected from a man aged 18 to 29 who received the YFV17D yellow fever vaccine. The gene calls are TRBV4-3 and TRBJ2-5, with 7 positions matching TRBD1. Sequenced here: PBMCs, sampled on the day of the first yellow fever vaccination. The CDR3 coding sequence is TGCGCCAGCAGCCTAACTACAGGGGATGAGACCCAGTACTTC. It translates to CASSLTTGDETQYF.